This T cell receptor (beta chain) is drawn from a study of Ad26.COV2.S vaccination and SARS-CoV-2 variants. CDR1 and CDR2 from the germline V gene are MNHEY and SVGAGI. The CDR3 is 15 residues long. Trimming removed 7 bases at V and 11 bases at J, with 21 bases between. Points on this clone: The antigen is undetermined.

Study findings and constraints: The TCR breadth and depth analyses may have understated or missed part of the total T cell responses. Vaccine recipients and placebo recipients showed similar non-spike TCR breadth. Participants in the vaccine arm had higher spike-specific TCR breadth; placebo recipients had lower.

Clones were sequenced by immunoSEQ multiplex PCR, and TCRdb holds only the in-frame ones, with some missing. Of some 350,000 clones listed, about 91% are singletons. The starting material was peripheral blood, obtained after recovery from COVID-19. The receptor's source is a human donor who had recovered from COVID-19. The J gene is TRBJ1-6, the V gene TRBV6-5; D gene ambiguous. Written as DNA, the CDR3 is TGTGCCAGCATTTTAGAAGGGATGGCCGCTCCACCCCTCCACTTT. Amino acid sequence: CASILEGMAAPPLHF.